This entry describes one TCR beta chain. PCR was performed using 60 Vbeta and 13 Jbeta primers. TCRdb's copy holds only in-frame clones and misses some; the assay was immunoSEQ multiplex PCR. The sample has around 90,000 clones, over 65% seen once. The entry originates in a study of cytomegalovirus exposure and HLA in healthy donors. This CDR3 spans 13 amino acids. Losses at the gene ends were 2 bases for V and 9 bases for J; bases not matched to a gene: 8. Germline V CDR1 and CDR2: GTSNPN, SVGIG (reference sequence). This chain uses TRBV30 with TRBJ2-3, with TRBD2 identical over 7 bases. The material sequenced was PBMCs. The receptor was derived from a man between 45 and 60 years old in good health and CMV-seronegative. CDR3 region: CAWSPVGGTTQYF. As DNA, the CDR3 is TGTGCCTGGAGTCCCGTCGGGGGGACCACGCAGTATTTT.